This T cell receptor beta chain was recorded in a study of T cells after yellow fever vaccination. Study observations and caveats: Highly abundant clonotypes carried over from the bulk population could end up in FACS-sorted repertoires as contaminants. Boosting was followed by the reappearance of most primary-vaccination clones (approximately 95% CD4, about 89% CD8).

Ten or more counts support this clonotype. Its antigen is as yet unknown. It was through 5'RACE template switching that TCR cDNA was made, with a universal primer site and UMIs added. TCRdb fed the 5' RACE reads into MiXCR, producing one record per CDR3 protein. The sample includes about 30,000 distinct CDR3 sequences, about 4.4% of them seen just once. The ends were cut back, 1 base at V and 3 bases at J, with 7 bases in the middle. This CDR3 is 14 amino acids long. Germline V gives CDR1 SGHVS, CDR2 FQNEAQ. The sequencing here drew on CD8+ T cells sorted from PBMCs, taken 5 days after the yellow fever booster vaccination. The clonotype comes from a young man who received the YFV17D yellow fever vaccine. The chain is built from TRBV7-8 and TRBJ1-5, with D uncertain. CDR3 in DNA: TGTGCCAGCAGCTTAGACAGCTTCAATCAGCCCCAGCATTTT. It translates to CASSLDSFNQPQHF.